The entry below gives a single TCR beta chain sequence along with its context. This entry comes from a study of blood T cell repertoires in COVID-19. Across the study: Donors in the United States, Italy and Spain gave samples during acute or convalescent COVID-19. The analysed material was cDNA or gDNA that came from T cells, B-cell-depleted T cells, or PBMCs.

In the study's own analysis: Amplification with reference gene primers provided the estimates of nucleated cell counts. Here immunoSEQ multiplex PCR was the method, and the copy in TCRdb shows in-frame clones only, minus some. The V and J calls and the clone size are those of that table, but D and trimming were determined from the DNA. The sample comprises more than 150,000 clones, approximately 80% of which are singletons, and more than 5.5% rests with the top ten. Sequenced input: peripheral blood. This sequence was found in a human donor in a cohort sampled during active COVID-19.

This chain's CDR3 is CASSHLEEVRETQYF. CDR3 nucleotides: TGCGCCAGCAGCCATCTAGAGGAGGTACGGGAGACCCAGTACTTC. The rearrangement links TRBV4-1 to TRBJ2-5; the D gene is possibly TRBD2 (5 bases). Germline V gene lookup returns CDR1 MGHRA and CDR2 YSYEKL. The V gene lost 3 bases and the J gene lost 5 bases, with 16 bases spanning the gap. CDR3 length equals 15 residues.